This TCR beta chain was obtained from a study of blood T cells in healthy people across ages (dated by TCRdb to between 2014 and 2017). Concerning the study at large: In model experiments, roughly one uniquely barcoded TCR beta cDNA molecule per two T cells was captured by template switching. Age-related changes in TCR beta repertoire diversity were measured in the study by deep sequencing normalized with unique cDNA molecular identifiers. Donors were grouped into four age groups: young (average approximately 15 years), middle-aged (less than 40), aged (roughly 62) and long-lived (roughly 80). To avoid experimental bias, donors of different ages were spread randomly across the sequencing lanes. For two donors (one aged 18 to 30 and one aged 80 or older), the study analyzed two additional independent replicas of 1 million unique cDNA reads from the same blood draw. What the research found in general, with its limitations: Observed TCR beta diversity per million T cells fell roughly linearly with age, and a significant reduction was already apparent by age approximately 40. Since profiling was done on bulk unsorted PBMCs, naive and antigen-experienced compartments could not be conclusively compared. Estimates of total diversity based on one million sequenced T cells were regarded as lower bounds and as underestimates. Donor CMV infection status was unknown, potentially confounding age-related changes in expanded clonotypes. Compared with the aged group, the long-lived group had more naive CD4+ T cells, fewer expanded clones and increased TCR diversity, a pattern suggesting age selection. The percentage of naive T cells measured by flow cytometry correlated strongly with observed TCR beta diversity.

Only a few counts were recorded for this clonotype. Its recognized antigen is unknown. One base away there is no much larger clone; base qualities are not given. Systemically healthy Caucasian individuals from Russia, some 38 in total and aged about 6 to 95 years, were included as donors. Each donor gave roughly 11 milliliters of peripheral blood, drawn into EDTA-treated Vacutainer tubes. Ficoll-Paque density-gradient centrifugation was used to isolate PBMCs, with at least 6.5 million per sample. Trizol reagent was used to extract total RNA from PBMCs, with at least 6 micrograms per sample. For every donor, flow cytometry on a PBMC aliquot measured the percentage of naive CD45RAhigh/CD27high T cells. The library was obtained by 5' RACE. The listed sequencing device is Illumina HiSeq 2500. A second PCR of about 7 to 12 cycles was performed with a sample-barcoded 5' primer and a J-beta primer mix. A template-switch 5' adaptor carrying 12 random nucleotides introduced a unique molecular identifier onto each TCR beta cDNA molecule. Each sample yielded at least 3 million CDR3-containing paired-end reads. All of the RNA was converted into first-strand cDNA using the Mint cDNA synthesis kit, with a TRBC-specific oligonucleotide serving as the primer. All cDNA was treated with uracil-DNA glycosylase and then went through a first 18-cycle PCR with the universal primers M1SS and BC2_uni_R. The source study handled its data this way. Each sample was normalized by randomly selecting 1 million high-quality reads, each carrying a distinct molecular identifier. Reads sharing molecular identifiers were discarded rather than binned into consensus sequences. MiTCR, set to a Q25 quality threshold and the strictest error-elimination algorithm, was used for CDR3 identification, clonotype clustering and error correction. A nonparametric unseen species model with Euler transformation was used to estimate lower-bound total TCR beta diversity. Using fastp trimming at Q25 and MiXCR clonotype assembly, TCRdb reanalyzed the public sequencing data and kept in-frame beta chains. Rows are combined by CDR3 protein, so each entry shows the most common genes and DNA. The V and J calls follow TCRdb's processing rather than the paper's. Recorded for this sample are approximately 1.5 million distinct CDR3 sequences; about 35% of them occurred a single time. Approximately 11% of the sample is taken by the ten largest.

CDR1 and CDR2 are drawn from the germline V gene: WSHSY, SAAADI. Its CDR3 holds 15 amino acids, cysteine through phenylalanine. The read is trimmed to its CDR3 DNA, 45 bases read in frame from base 1. A distance of 12 bases separates the germline ends of V and J, which lose 6 bases and 0 bases respectively. Specimen: blood. The chain uses TRBV10-2 and TRBJ2-1; no D gene can be assigned with confidence. The TCR originated in a woman in her thirties in good health. CDR3 sequence: CASRRTASSYNEQFF. The sequenced DNA is TGCGCCAGCAGGAGGACGGCTAGCTCCTACAATGAGCAGTTCTTC.